The 22 T cell receptor beta chains given below trace back to one sample, sequenced in a study of T cell changes during pregnancy in multiple sclerosis. Here immunoSEQ multiplex PCR was the method, and the copy in TCRdb shows in-frame clones only, minus some. The sample has some 94,000 clones, approximately 90% seen once; the top ten hold around 1.8%. The sequencing used peripheral blood, collected in the first trimester of pregnancy. The receptor set was obtained from a female donor in good health, enrolled as a control in a pregnancy study.

This chain connects TRBV7-2 to TRBJ2-1, with 14 bases lining up with TRBD2. The length of the CDR3 is 17 residues. Per the germline V gene, CDR1 is SGHTA and CDR2 is FQGNSA. V trimming: 4 bases; J trimming: 10 bases; junction bases outside the gene matches: 12. The CDR3 is CASSSLGTSGGRGEQFF. DNA of the CDR3: TGTGCCAGCAGCTCGCTAGGGACTAGCGGGGGAAGGGGCGAGCAGTTCTTC.

The chain joins TRBV11-2 to TRBJ1-1; TRBD1 might be the D (5 bases). Germline CDR1 is SGHAT and CDR2 is FQNNGV. This CDR3 has 15 residues. V lost 0 bases and J 4 bases, leaving 12 bases between the germline ends. The CDR3 region has the DNA TGTGCCAGCAGCTTAGAGAAGGGGTCTCTCACTGAAGCTTTCTTT. It yields the protein CASSLEKGSLTEAFF.

The V gene is TRBV18, the J gene TRBJ2-5, with D possibly being TRBD2 (7 bases). V was trimmed by 1 base and J by 7 bases, leaving 16 bases between them. The CDR3 contains 15 residues. Germline V lookup: CDR1 KGHSH, CDR2 LQKENI. Written as DNA, the CDR3 is TGTGCCAGCTCACCACGTGCGGGGGACACCCGGACCCAGTACTTC. It is translated as CASSPRAGDTRTQYF.

The chain combines TRBV9 with TRBJ2-5; D is unresolved. V lost 0 bases and J 4 bases, leaving 7 bases between the germline ends. CDR3 length: 13 amino acids. Looked up from germline, CDR1 is SGDLS and CDR2 is YYNGEE. DNA for the CDR3: TGTGCCAGCAGCGTAGTTCCCGGAGAGACCCAGTACTTC. This translates into CASSVVPGETQYF.

This chain connects TRBV5-5 to TRBJ2-7, with a weak D call TRBD2 (6 bases). CDR3 length equals 14 residues. Trimming cost V 2 bases and J 0 bases, with 9 bases left between them. Germline V gene data show CDR1 as SGHKS and CDR2 as YYEKEE (reference sequence). This CDR3 is CASSFRGTSYEQYF. The CDR3 nucleotides are TGTGCCAGCAGCTTTCGGGGGACCTCCTACGAGCAGTACTTC.

The rearrangement links TRBV11-2 to TRBJ1-1; D gene uncertain. Germline CDR1 is SGHAT and CDR2 is FQNNGV. This CDR3 comprises 13 residues. V lost 3 bases to trimming and J lost 3 bases, with 8 bases between them. CDR3 loop: CASSFSVDTEAFF. CDR3 sequence (DNA): TGTGCCAGCAGCTTTTCGGTTGACACTGAAGCTTTCTTT. Filled out from reference TRBV11-2 and TRBJ1-1, the complete variable domain reads EAGVAQSPRYKIIEKRQSVAFWCNPISGHATLYWYQQILGQGPKLLIQFQNNGVVDDSQLPKDRFSAERLKGVDSTLKIQPAKLEDSAVYLCASSFSVDTEAFFGQGTRLTVV.

This clone has only one observation. The V gene is TRBV6-5, the J gene TRBJ1-5; D might be TRBD1 (5 bases). Germline CDR1 MNHEY, CDR2 SVGAGI. This CDR3 has 14 residues. V was trimmed by 6 bases and J by 3 bases, leaving 12 bases between them. CDR3 DNA sequence: TGTGCCAGCAGCCGCGGGGGGACCAATCAGCCCCAGCATTTT. It yields the protein CASSRGGTNQPQHF.

The CDR3 spells CASSLGGFTEAFF. Written as DNA, the CDR3 is TGTGCCAGCAGCTTAGGCGGCTTCACTGAAGCTTTCTTT. The gene calls are TRBV7-2 and TRBJ1-1; the D is unclear. The CDR3 totals 13 residues. Germline V gene sequence: CDR1 SGHTA, CDR2 FQGNSA. The V end lost 1 base, the J end lost 4 bases, and 7 bases lay between the germline ends. The full variable domain, its missing parts supplied by reference TRBV7-2 and TRBJ1-1, is GAGVSQSPSNKVTEKGKDVELRCDPISGHTALYWYRQSLGQGLEFLIYFQGNSAPDKSGLPSDRFSAERTGGSVSTLTIQRTQQEDSAVYLCASSLGGFTEAFFGQGTRLTVV.

V usage is TRBV5-1 and J usage is TRBJ1-1, with 8 bases lining up with TRBD1. V shed 6 bases and J 5 bases; nucleotides not matched to a gene: 9. The CDR3 loop spans 14 amino acids. Germline loops: CDR1 SGHRS, CDR2 YFSETQ. The CDR3 region has the DNA TGCGCCAGCACCCCTTTGACAGGGGCGACTGAAGCTTTCTTT. This gives the protein CASTPLTGATEAFF.

The gene calls are TRBV28 and TRBJ2-7; TRBD2 agrees at 11 bases. Looked up from germline, CDR1 is MDHEN and CDR2 is SYDVKM. V was clipped by 5 bases and J by 0 bases; unmatched bases: 6. The CDR3 totals 16 residues. The CDR3 sequence is CASSRLAGFTSYEQYF. The DNA for the CDR3 is TGTGCCAGCAGTAGACTAGCGGGGTTCACCTCCTACGAGCAGTACTTC.

This chain joins TRBV7-2 and TRBJ2-3; 11 bases map to TRBD2. The CDR3 has 16 residues. The germline V gene has CDR1 SGHTA and CDR2 FQGNSA. V dropped 5 bases and J dropped 2; count of bases not matched to a gene: 6. The CDR3 is CASSRRLAGLTDTQYF. The CDR3 DNA reads TGTGCCAGCAGCCGGCGACTAGCGGGGCTCACAGATACGCAGTATTTT.

This chain joins TRBV5-1 and TRBJ2-7; the D gene is possibly TRBD1 (5 bases). The CDR3 has 15 amino acids. V was clipped by 6 bases and J by 2 bases, with 18 bases between them. Germline V gives CDR1 SGHRS, CDR2 YFSETQ. In nucleotides, the CDR3 is TGCGCCAGCACACTCAGGGCCTCACCTACCTACGAGCAGTACTTC. Protein: CASTLRASPTYEQYF.

The rearrangement joins TRBV27 to TRBJ1-4; 7 bases agree with TRBD1. The germline gives CDR1 MNHEY, CDR2 SMNVEV (reference sequence). The junction had 14 bases not matched to a gene; V was cut back by 5 bases and J by 8 bases. The CDR3 totals 16 residues. The CDR3 reads CASSPRVGRGNEKLFF. CDR3 DNA sequence: TGTGCCAGCAGTCCCCGGGTAGGCAGGGGGAACGAAAAACTGTTTTTT.

This chain joins TRBV29-1 and TRBJ2-2, with TRBD1 matching 11 bases. Germline lookup yields CDR1 SQVTM and CDR2 ANQGSEA. There are 15 residues in the CDR3. Unmatched junction bases numbered 9, after V lost 6 bases and J lost 6 bases. The CDR3 loop reads CSVAGQGGPAGELFF. CDR3 coding DNA: TGCAGCGTGGCGGGACAGGGGGGGCCTGCCGGGGAGCTGTTTTTT.

This clone was seen once. This sequence joins TRBV10-1 and TRBJ2-5, with 11 bases that match TRBD2. This CDR3 has 15 amino acids. The germline V gene encodes CDR1 WNHNN and CDR2 SYGVQD (reference sequence). J was trimmed by 3 bases and V by 6 bases; bases with no gene match: 6. CDR3 DNA: TGCGCCAGCAGGAATAGCGGGGGGGCCGAAGAGACCCAGTACTTC. Its translation is CASRNSGGAEETQYF.

The chain joins TRBV27 to TRBJ2-3, with D perhaps matching TRBD1 (6 bases). V dropped 3 bases and J dropped 4 bases, with 20 bases sitting between them. Germline CDR1 MNHEY, CDR2 SMNVEV (reference sequence). The CDR3 sequence is 17 residues long. The CDR3, as DNA: TGTGCCAGCAGTTTCTTTAGCTTGGTACAGGGATCAGATACGCAGTATTTT. It codes for CASSFFSLVQGSDTQYF.

The V call is TRBV4-3, the J call TRBJ2-7, with 7 bases fitting TRBD1. The germline gives CDR1 LGHNA, CDR2 YSLEER. J was trimmed by 3 bases and V by 4 bases; bases with no gene match: 9. The CDR3 loop spans 15 amino acids. The DNA for the CDR3 is TGCGCCAGCAGCCTTGAGACAGGGAAGGGCTACGAGCAGTACTTC. This translates into CASSLETGKGYEQYF.

This chain links TRBV13 with TRBJ2-7; D remains unclear. Germline lookup yields CDR1 PRHDT and CDR2 FYEKMQ (reference sequence). Trimming removed 5 bases from V and 4 bases from J, with 15 bases in between. The CDR3 extends over 14 amino acids. Here the CDR3 reads CASSPTGGLYEQYF. In DNA form, the CDR3 reads TGTGCCAGCAGCCCTACCGGCGGTTTGTACGAGCAGTACTTC.

This clone was seen once. V gene TRBV4-2 combines with J gene TRBJ2-3; 10 bases fit TRBD2. CDR3 length: 18 residues. V lost 1 base and J lost 10; bases outside the gene matches: 17. Looked up from germline, CDR1 is LGHNA and CDR2 is YNFKEQ. The DNA for the CDR3 is TGTGCCAGCAGCCAAGTCACAGCGGGGGGGTCTGGCCTAGGTGCGCAGTATTTT. As protein: CASSQVTAGGSGLGAQYF.

This chain connects TRBV5-1 to TRBJ2-7; 9 bases are a match to TRBD2. The CDR3 runs 14 residues. The germline CDR1 and CDR2 sequences are SGHRS and YFSETQ. Unmatched junction bases numbered 3, after V lost 4 bases and J lost 1 base. The DNA of the CDR3 is TGCGCCAGCAGCCCTCTAGCGGGGTCCTACGAGCAGTACTTC. Translating gives CASSPLAGSYEQYF.

The V and J genes are TRBV5-6 and TRBJ1-5; D is uncertain. Per germline, CDR1 SGHDT and CDR2 YYEEEE. V shed 1 base and J shed 5 bases, with 13 bases lying between them. The CDR3 loop spans 15 amino acids. CDR3 amino acids: CASSLFNLPDQPQHF. The CDR3, as DNA: TGTGCCAGCAGCTTGTTCAACCTCCCAGATCAGCCCCAGCATTTT.

CDR3 region: CASSQDRRELEAFF. As DNA, the CDR3 is TGCGCCAGCAGCCAAGATCGTCGGGAGCTGGAAGCTTTCTTT. This chain uses TRBV4-3 with TRBJ1-1, with D hard to call. Looked up from germline, CDR1 is LGHNA and CDR2 is YSLEER. The CDR3 is 14 amino acids. Trimming left V 0 bases short and J 8 bases short, with 13 bases between.